These 12 T cell receptor beta chains came from one sample sequenced in a study of blood T cell repertoires in COVID-19. Some clones are missing from TCRdb's copy, which holds only in-frame ones; the method was immunoSEQ multiplex PCR. The sample has about 64,000 clones, 70% to 90% seen once. Sequencing was done on a sample of peripheral blood. Receptors were obtained from a man aged 65 to 79 with acute or convalescent COVID-19.

This chain connects TRBV7-2 to TRBJ2-1, with 8 bases identical to TRBD2. The CDR3 is 16 residues long. After removal of 4 bases from V and 0 bases from J, the junction contained 5 bases not matched to a gene. From germline, CDR1 is SGHTA and CDR2 FQGNSA. CDR3 region: CASSSLAGPSYNEQFF. The CDR3 region has the DNA TGTGCCAGCAGCTCCTTAGCGGGGCCCTCCTACAATGAGCAGTTCTTC.

J is TRBJ2-7 and V is TRBV5-4; D gene uncertain. The CDR3 totals 14 residues. The V gene's germline CDR1 is SGHNT and CDR2 YYREEE (reference sequence). V dropped 0 bases and J dropped 2 bases, with 9 bases sitting between them. CDR3 loop: CASSLAAGPYEQYF. CDR3 in DNA: TGTGCCAGCAGCTTGGCCGCAGGCCCCTACGAGCAGTACTTC. Full variable domain (remainder filled in from reference TRBV5-4 and TRBJ2-7): ETGVTQSPTHLIKTRGQQVTLRCSSQSGHNTVSWYQQALGQGPQFIFQYYREEENGRGNFPPRFSGLQFPNYSSELNVNALELDDSALYLCASSLAAGPYEQYFGPGTRLTVT.

As to this clone: The junction and the germline gene differ at one end; a read error may be behind it. The chain employs TRBV7-7 and TRBJ2-2; 7 bases align to TRBD1. Germline-derived CDR1 and CDR2 are SSHAT and FNYEAQ (reference sequence). This CDR3 is built from 15 residues. The CDR3 bases are TGTGCTAGCAGACCCGACAGGGTCGGCGCCGGGGAGCTGTTTTTT. It specifies CASRPDRVGAGELFF.

The J gene is TRBJ1-2, the V gene TRBV28, with 8 bases matching TRBD1. The V segment lost 2 bases and the J segment 11 bases; nucleotides outside the gene matches: 16. From germline, CDR1 is MDHEN and CDR2 SYDVKM. The CDR3 runs 16 residues. The CDR3 spells CASSLTHIGQGQSYTF. As DNA, the CDR3 is TGTGCCAGCAGTTTAACACACATAGGACAGGGCCAGAGTTACACCTTC.

The CDR3 loop is CASSIGRSALYEQYF. CDR3 bases: TGTGCCAGTAGTATTGGGCGTTCTGCTCTCTACGAGCAGTACTTC. The genes are TRBV19 and TRBJ2-7; D uncertain. V lost 3 bases and J lost 3, with 15 bases in between. CDR1 is LNHDA, CDR2 SQIVND, per germline (reference sequence). CDR3 length: 15 amino acids.

J is TRBJ2-3 and V is TRBV5-4; TRBD2 matches at 9 bases. The V gene end was trimmed by 3 bases and the J gene end by 3 bases; junction bases not matched to a gene: 8. The germline V gene has CDR1 SGHNT and CDR2 YYREEE (reference sequence). CDR3 length: 16 residues. In DNA, the CDR3 is TGTGCCAGCAGCTACGGAGCGGGGGGCGGGACAGATACGCAGTATTTT. Residues: CASSYGAGGGTDTQYF.

This chain connects TRBV7-8 to TRBJ2-7, with D perhaps TRBD1 (5 bases). Germline V gives CDR1 SGHVS, CDR2 FQNEAQ. The V gene lost 0 bases and the J gene lost 0 bases, with 12 bases spanning the gap. The CDR3 extends over 16 amino acids. CDR3 amino acids: CASSLADTSSSYEQYF. The CDR3 bases are TGTGCCAGCAGCTTAGCGGACACTTCTAGCTCCTACGAGCAGTACTTC.

The chain is built from TRBV13 and TRBJ2-6, with 11 nucleotides matching TRBD1. Losses at the gene ends were 4 bases for V and 1 base for J; bases not matched to a gene: 6. The CDR3 consists of 18 residues. Germline V gives CDR1 PRHDT, CDR2 FYEKMQ (reference sequence). This CDR3 is CASSYRTGGPSGANVLTF. The DNA for the CDR3 is TGTGCCAGCAGCTATAGGACAGGGGGCCCATCTGGGGCCAACGTCCTGACTTTC. The whole variable domain, remainder taken from reference TRBV13 and TRBJ2-6, is AAGVIQSPRHLIKEKRETATLKCYPIPRHDTVYWYQQGPGQDPQFLISFYEKMQSDKGSIPDRFSAQQFSDYHSELNMSSLELGDSALYFCASSYRTGGPSGANVLTFGAGSRLTVL.

The chain carries TRBV27 and TRBJ1-4, with D tentatively TRBD1 (5 bases). Germline lookup yields CDR1 MNHEY and CDR2 SMNVEV (reference sequence). The CDR3 runs 17 residues. V gave up 0 bases and J gave up 8 bases, with 19 bases separating them. The CDR3 here is CASSLSHLGRGDEKLFF. In DNA form, the CDR3 reads TGTGCCAGCAGTTTATCCCACCTCGGGAGGGGAGACGAAAAACTGTTTTTT.

The genes are TRBV7-2 and TRBJ1-4, with unresolved D. CDR1 and CDR2 (germline): SGHTA, FQGNSA. Trimming took off 2 bases at V and 0 bases at J, with 10 bases between the two ends. The CDR3 totals 16 residues. In nucleotides, the CDR3 is TGTGCCAGCAGCTTACAGGCACCCGCAACTAATGAAAAACTGTTTTTT. Its protein product is CASSLQAPATNEKLFF.

This chain links TRBV6-1 with TRBJ1-5; D is possibly TRBD1 (6 bases). The CDR3 has 14 residues. Germline V lookup: CDR1 MNHNS, CDR2 SASEGT. Trimming took 2 bases from V and 3 from J, leaving 8 bases between them. Here the CDR3 DNA reads TGTGCCAGCAGTGAAAGGACAGTCAATCAGCCCCAGCATTTT. Translating gives CASSERTVNQPQHF.

V and J are TRBV4-3 and TRBJ2-6; no clear D. The CDR3 contains 17 residues. The germline CDR1 and CDR2 sequences are LGHNA and YSLEER. V lost 1 base and J 2 bases, leaving 12 bases between the germline ends. The CDR3 DNA follows: TGCGCCAGCAGCCAAGCTCCTGTAGTAACTGGGGCCAACGTCCTGACTTTC. Translation: CASSQAPVVTGANVLTF.